This T cell receptor beta chain was sequenced in a study of cytomegalovirus exposure and HLA in healthy donors. Remarks on this clone: Its antigen is not identified.

Despite likely unrecorded immune exposures, the donors were nominally healthy at the time of sampling. General observations from the study: In a later analysis, most CMV-associated TCR beta chains appeared HLA-restricted. A previous analysis found most TCR beta V segments productive roughly 90% or roughly 30% of the time.

Primers: 60 Vbeta forward and 13 Jbeta reverse. Clones were read by immunoSEQ multiplex PCR, and TCRdb kept only the in-frame ones, dropping some. The sample contains 180,000 or so clones, roughly 73% of which appear only once. This receptor was identified in a middle-aged woman in good health and CMV-seropositive. What was sequenced was PBMCs.

The CDR3 DNA follows: TGTGCCAGCAGCTTCGGACAGGGGGATGGCTACACCTTC. Amino acids: CASSFGQGDGYTF. The rearrangement links TRBV7-6 to TRBJ1-2; 10 positions agree with TRBD1. The V gene end was trimmed by 3 bases and the J gene end by 6 bases; junction bases not matched to a gene: 1. The CDR3 has 13 amino acids. Germline values: CDR1 SGHVS, CDR2 FNYEAQ. Using reference TRBV7-6 and TRBJ1-2 for the parts outside the CDR3, the full variable domain is GAGVSQSPRYKVTKRGQDVALRCDPISGHVSLYWYRQALGQGPEFLTYFNYEAQQDKSGLPNDRFSAERPEGSISTLTIQRTEQRDSAMYRCASSFGQGDGYTFGSGTRLTVV.